This T cell receptor (beta chain) derives from a study of blood T cell repertoires in COVID-19. Original processing notes: Reference gene primer amplification yielded estimated nucleated cell counts. Measured with immunoSEQ multiplex PCR; TCRdb has only the in-frame clones, and not every one. Clone size and the V and J calls come from that table; the DNA yielded D and trimming. Among about 190,000 clones, 75% to 80% were seen once, and the ten largest hold less than 30%. This clone was counted a few times. Germline assignment: CDR1 MGHDK and CDR2 SYGVNS. The V gene end was trimmed by 3 bases and the J gene end by 7 bases; junction bases not matched to a gene: 2. The CDR3 spans 14 residues.

This TCR was sampled from a woman aged 70 to 79 with acute or convalescent COVID-19. This sequence joins TRBV25-1 and TRBJ2-7; TRBD2 aligns across 14 bases. The material sequenced was peripheral blood. For the CDR3, the DNA is TGTGCCAGCAGTGAGGGACTAGCGGGAGTGGAGCAGTACTTC. Translated, it gives CASSEGLAGVEQYF.